This T cell receptor (beta chain) appears in the sequencing data of a study of T cell responses to AZD1222 COVID-19 vaccine. Study outcomes and limitations: Among those given AZD1222, only five or six were seropositive at baseline. Donors were chiefly white British, with a greater number of females, and clonal diversity was perhaps underestimated.

Method: immunoSEQ multiplex PCR; TCRdb's copy keeps in-frame clones and lacks some. The sample carries 110,000 to 150,000 clones, about 93% recorded once. The CDR3 loop spans 14 amino acids. CDR1 is SGDLS, CDR2 YYNGEE, per germline. Trimming stripped 0 bases from V and 7 bases from J, with 11 bases between. A word on this clone: Its antigen remains unknown.

Sequences were derived from peripheral blood, sampled on day 0 of AZD1222 vaccination. This chain uses TRBV9 with TRBJ2-1; TRBD2 might be the D (6 bases). This TCR derives from an adult in good health. CDR3 sequence: CASSVGLAINEQFF. For the CDR3, the DNA is TGTGCCAGCAGCGTAGGTCTAGCGATAAATGAGCAGTTCTTC.